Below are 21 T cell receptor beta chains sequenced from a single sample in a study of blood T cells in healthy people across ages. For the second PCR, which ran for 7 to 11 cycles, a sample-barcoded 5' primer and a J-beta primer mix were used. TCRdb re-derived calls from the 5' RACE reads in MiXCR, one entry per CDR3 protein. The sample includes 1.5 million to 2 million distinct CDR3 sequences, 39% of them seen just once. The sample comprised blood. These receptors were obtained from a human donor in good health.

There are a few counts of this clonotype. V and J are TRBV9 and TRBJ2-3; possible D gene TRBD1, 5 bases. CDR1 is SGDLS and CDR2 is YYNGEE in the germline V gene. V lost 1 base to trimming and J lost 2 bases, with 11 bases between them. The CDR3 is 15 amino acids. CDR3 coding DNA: TGTGCCAGCAGCGTACAGGGCCGCCACACAGATACGCAGTATTTT. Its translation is CASSVQGRHTDTQYF.

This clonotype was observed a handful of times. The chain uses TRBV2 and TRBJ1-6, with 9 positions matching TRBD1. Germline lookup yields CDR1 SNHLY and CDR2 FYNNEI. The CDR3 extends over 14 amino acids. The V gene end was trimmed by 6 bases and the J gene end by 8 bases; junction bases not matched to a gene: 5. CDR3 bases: TGTGCCAGCAGACGGACAGGGGAGGATTCACCCCTCCACTTT. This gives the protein CASRRTGEDSPLHF. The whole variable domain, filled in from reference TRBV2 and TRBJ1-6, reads EPEVTQTPSHQVTQMGQEVILRCVPISNHLYFYWYRQILGQKVEFLVSFYNNEISEKSEIFDDQFSVERPDGSNFTLKIRSTKLEDSAMYFCASRRTGEDSPLHFGNGTRLTVT.

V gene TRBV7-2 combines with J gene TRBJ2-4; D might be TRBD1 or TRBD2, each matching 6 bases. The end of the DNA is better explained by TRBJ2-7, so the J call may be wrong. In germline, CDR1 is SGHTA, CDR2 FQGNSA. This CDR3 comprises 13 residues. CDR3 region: CASSFRGRSEQYF. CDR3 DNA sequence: TGTGCCAGCAGCTTTCGGGGGCGAAGCGAGCAGTACTTC.

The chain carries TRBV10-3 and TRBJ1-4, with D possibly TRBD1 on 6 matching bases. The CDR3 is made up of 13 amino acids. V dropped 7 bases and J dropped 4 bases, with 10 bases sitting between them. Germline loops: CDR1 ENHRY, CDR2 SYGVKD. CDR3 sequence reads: CAIKAGDNEKLFF. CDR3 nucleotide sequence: TGTGCCATCAAGGCAGGGGATAATGAAAAACTGTTTTTT.

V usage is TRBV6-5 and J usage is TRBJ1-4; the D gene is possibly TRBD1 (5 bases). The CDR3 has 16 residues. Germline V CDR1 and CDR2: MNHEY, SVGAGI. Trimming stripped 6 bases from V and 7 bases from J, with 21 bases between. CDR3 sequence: CASSQGPGPIVEKLFF. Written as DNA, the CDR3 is TGTGCCAGCAGCCAAGGGCCAGGGCCGATTGTTGAAAAACTGTTTTTT.

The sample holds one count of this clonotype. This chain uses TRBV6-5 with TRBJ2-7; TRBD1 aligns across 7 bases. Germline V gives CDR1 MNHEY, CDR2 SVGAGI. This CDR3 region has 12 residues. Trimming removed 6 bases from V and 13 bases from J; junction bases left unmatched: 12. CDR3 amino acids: CASRPVTGAEYF. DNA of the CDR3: TGTGCCAGCAGGCCCGTCACAGGGGCAGAATACTTC.

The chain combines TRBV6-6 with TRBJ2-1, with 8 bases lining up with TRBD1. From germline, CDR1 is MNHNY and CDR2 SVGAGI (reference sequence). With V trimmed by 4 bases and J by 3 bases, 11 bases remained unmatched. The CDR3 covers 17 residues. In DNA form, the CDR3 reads TGTGCCAGCAGTTCATCACTCAGGGGACAGGACTACAATGAGCAGTTCTTC. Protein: CASSSSLRGQDYNEQFF.

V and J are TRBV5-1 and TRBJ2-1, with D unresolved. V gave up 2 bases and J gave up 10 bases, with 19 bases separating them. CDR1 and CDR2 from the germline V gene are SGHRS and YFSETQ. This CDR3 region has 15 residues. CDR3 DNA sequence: TGCGCCAGCAGCTTAAGTCTTGGGATGGAGCGAGAGCAGTTCTTC. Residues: CASSLSLGMEREQFF. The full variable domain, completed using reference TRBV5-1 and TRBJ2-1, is KAGVTQTPRYLIKTRGQQVTLSCSPISGHRSVSWYQQTPGQGLQFLFEYFSETQRNKGNFPGRFSGRQFSNSRSEMNVSTLELGDSALYLCASSLSLGMEREQFFGPGTRLTVL.

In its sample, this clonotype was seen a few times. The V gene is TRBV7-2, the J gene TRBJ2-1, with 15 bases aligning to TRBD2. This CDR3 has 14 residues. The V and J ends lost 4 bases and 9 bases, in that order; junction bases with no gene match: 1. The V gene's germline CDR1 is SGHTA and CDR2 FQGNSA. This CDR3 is CASSWTSGGGEQFF. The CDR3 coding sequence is TGTGCCAGCAGCTGGACTAGCGGGGGGGGTGAGCAGTTCTTC.

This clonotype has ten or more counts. The CDR3 DNA is TGTGCCAGCAGTTTCCCCAATTCACCCCTCCACTTT. This translates into CASSFPNSPLHF. The chain employs TRBV12-3 or TRBV12-4 and TRBJ1-6; D gene uncertain. V lost 3 bases, J lost 7 bases, and 4 bases lay in between. This CDR3 spans 12 amino acids.

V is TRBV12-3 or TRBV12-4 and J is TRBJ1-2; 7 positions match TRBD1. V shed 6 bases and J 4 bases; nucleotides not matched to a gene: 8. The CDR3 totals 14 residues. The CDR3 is CASRRTGAAYGYTF. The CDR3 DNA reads TGTGCCAGCAGACGGACAGGTGCTGCCTATGGCTACACCTTC.

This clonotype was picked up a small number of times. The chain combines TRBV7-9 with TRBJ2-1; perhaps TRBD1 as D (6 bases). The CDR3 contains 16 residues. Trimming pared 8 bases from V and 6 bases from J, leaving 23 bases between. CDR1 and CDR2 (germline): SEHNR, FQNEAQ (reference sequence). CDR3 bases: TGTGCCAGCGGGGCACCGAGCTACAGGGACCCCAATGAGCAGTTCTTC. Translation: CASGAPSYRDPNEQFF.

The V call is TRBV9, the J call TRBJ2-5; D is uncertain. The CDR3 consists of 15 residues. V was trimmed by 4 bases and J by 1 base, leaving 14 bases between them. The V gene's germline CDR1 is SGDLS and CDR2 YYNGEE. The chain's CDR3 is CASSPFPRVQETQYF. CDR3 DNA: TGTGCCAGCAGCCCCTTTCCTAGGGTCCAAGAGACCCAGTACTTC.

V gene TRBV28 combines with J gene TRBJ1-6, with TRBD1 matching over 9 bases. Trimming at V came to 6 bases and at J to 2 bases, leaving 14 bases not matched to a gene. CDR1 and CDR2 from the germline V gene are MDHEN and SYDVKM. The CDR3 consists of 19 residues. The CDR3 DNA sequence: TGTGCCAGCAGCCCCCCGGAGGGACAGGGTAGCACCTATAATTCACCCCTCCACTTT. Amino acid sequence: CASSPPEGQGSTYNSPLHF.

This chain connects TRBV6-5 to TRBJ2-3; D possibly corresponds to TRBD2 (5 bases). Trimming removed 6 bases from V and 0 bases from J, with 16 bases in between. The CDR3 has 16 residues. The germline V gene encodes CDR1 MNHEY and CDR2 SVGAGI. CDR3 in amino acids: CASSPSARRSTDTQYF. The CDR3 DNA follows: TGTGCCAGCAGCCCCTCCGCAAGGAGGAGCACAGATACGCAGTATTTT.

CDR3 region: CASTILQPGTGVNYGYTF. The CDR3 DNA reads TGTGCCAGCACCATCCTTCAACCTGGGACAGGGGTTAACTATGGCTACACCTTC. This chain joins TRBV6-1 and TRBJ1-2; TRBD1 aligns across 10 bases. CDR1 is MNHNS and CDR2 is SASEGT in the germline V gene. J lost 1 base, V lost 7 bases, and 15 bases had no gene match. The CDR3 runs to 18 residues.

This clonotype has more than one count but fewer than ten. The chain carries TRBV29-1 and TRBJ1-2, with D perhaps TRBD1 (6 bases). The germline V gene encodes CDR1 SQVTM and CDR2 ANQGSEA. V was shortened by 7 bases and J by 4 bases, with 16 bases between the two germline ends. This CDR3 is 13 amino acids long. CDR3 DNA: TGCAGCGGTGGCGGGGGGCTGACCTATGGCTACACCTTC. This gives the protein CSGGGGLTYGYTF.

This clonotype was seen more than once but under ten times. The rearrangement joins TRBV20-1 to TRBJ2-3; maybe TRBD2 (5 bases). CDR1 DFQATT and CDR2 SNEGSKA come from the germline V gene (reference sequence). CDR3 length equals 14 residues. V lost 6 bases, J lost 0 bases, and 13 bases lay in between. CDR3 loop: CSAVLAPSTDTQYF. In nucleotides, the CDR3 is TGCAGTGCGGTTCTAGCCCCGAGCACAGATACGCAGTATTTT.

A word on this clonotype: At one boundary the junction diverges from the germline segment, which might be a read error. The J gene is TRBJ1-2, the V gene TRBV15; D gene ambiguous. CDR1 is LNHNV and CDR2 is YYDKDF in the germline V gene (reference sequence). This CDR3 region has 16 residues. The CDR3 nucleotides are TGTGCCACCAGCAGAGATCTGGGCAGATCTAACTATGGCTGCACCTTC. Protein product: CATSRDLGRSNYGCTF. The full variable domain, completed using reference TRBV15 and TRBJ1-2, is DAMVIQNPRYQVTQFGKPVTLSCSQTLNHNVMYWYQQKSSQAPKLLFHYYDKDFNNEADTPDNFQSRRPNTSFCFLDIRSPGLGDTAMYLCATSRDLGRSNYGCTFGSGTRLTVV.

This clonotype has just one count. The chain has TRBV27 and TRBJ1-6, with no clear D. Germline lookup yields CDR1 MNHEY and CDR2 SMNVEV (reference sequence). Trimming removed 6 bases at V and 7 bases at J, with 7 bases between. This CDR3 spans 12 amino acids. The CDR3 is CASRFLNSPLHF. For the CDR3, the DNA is TGTGCCAGCAGGTTCCTCAATTCACCCCTCCACTTT.

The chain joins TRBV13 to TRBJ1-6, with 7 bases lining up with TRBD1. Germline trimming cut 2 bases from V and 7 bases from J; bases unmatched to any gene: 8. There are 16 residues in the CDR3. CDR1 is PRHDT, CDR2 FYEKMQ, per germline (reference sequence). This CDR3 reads CASSLTGDSLNSPLHF. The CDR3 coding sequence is TGTGCCAGCAGCTTAACCGGGGACAGCTTAAATTCACCCCTCCACTTT.